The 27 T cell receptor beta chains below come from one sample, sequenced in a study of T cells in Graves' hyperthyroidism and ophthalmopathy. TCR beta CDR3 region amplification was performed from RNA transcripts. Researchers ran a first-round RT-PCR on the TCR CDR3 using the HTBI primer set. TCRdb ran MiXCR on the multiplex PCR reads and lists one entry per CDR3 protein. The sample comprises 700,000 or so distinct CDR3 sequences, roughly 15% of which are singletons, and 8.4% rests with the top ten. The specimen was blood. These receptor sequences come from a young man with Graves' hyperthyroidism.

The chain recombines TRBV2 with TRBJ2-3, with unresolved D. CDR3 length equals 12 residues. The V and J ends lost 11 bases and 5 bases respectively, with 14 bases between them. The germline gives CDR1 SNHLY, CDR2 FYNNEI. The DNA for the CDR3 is TGTGCCGGGAAGGGCTCCGGAGATACGCAGTATTTT. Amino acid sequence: CAGKGSGDTQYF. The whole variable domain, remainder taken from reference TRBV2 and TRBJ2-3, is EPEVTQTPSHQVTQMGQEVILRCVPISNHLYFYWYRQILGQKVEFLVSFYNNEISEKSEIFDDQFSVERPDGSNFTLKIRSTKLEDSAMYFCAGKGSGDTQYFGPGTRLTVL.

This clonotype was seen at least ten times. CDR3 amino acids: CASSSTGFAKNIQYF. The CDR3 region has the DNA TGTGCCAGCAGTTCTACAGGGTTCGCCAAAAACATTCAGTACTTC. This chain uses TRBV12-3 or TRBV12-4 with TRBJ2-4; D may be TRBD1 (6 bases). There are 15 residues in the CDR3. The ends were cut back, 4 bases at V and 1 base at J, with 11 bases in the middle.

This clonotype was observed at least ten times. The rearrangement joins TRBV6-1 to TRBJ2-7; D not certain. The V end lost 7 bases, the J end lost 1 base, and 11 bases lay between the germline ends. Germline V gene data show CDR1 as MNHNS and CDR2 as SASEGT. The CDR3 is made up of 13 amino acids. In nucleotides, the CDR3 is TGTGCCAGCAAGGTTACAGCTTCCTACGAGCAGTACTTC. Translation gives CASKVTASYEQYF.

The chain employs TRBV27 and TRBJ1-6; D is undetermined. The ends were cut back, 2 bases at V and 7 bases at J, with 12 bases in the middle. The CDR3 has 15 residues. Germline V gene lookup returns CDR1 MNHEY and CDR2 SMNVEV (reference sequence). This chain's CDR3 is CASSLNLPSNSPLHF. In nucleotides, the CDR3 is TGTGCCAGCAGTTTAAACCTGCCGTCCAATTCACCCCTCCACTTT.

As DNA, the CDR3 is TGCGCCAGCAGCCATGCTGACAGGGTTGGTGACGAGCAGTACTTC. Translating gives CASSHADRVGDEQYF. The chain is built from TRBV4-1 and TRBJ2-7, with 7 bases matching TRBD1. This CDR3 contains 15 residues. Per germline, CDR1 MGHRA and CDR2 YSYEKL. The J segment lost 5 bases and the V segment lost 3 bases, leaving 10 bases of the junction unmatched.

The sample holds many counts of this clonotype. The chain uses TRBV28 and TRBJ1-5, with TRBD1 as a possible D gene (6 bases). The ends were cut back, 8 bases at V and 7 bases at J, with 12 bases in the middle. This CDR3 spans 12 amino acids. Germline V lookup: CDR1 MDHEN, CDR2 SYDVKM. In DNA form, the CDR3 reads TGTGCCAGCGGGACGGGGGGCCAGCCCCAGCATTTT. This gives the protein CASGTGGQPQHF. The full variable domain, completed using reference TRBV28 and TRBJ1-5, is DVKVTQSSRYLVKRTGEKVFLECVQDMDHENMFWYRQDPGLGLRLIYFSYDVKMKEKGDIPEGYSVSREKKERFSLILESASTNQTSMYLCASGTGGQPQHFGDGTRLSIL.

DNA of the CDR3: TGTGCCAGTAGTTGGACAGGGGCGGGCGGGGAGCTGTTTTTT. Translated: CASSWTGAGGELFF. This sequence joins TRBV19 and TRBJ2-2, with TRBD1 identical over 9 bases. Germline loops: CDR1 LNHDA, CDR2 SQIVND (reference sequence). J lost 7 bases, V lost 5 bases, and 5 bases had no gene match. CDR3 length equals 14 residues.

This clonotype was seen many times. This CDR3 is CSAVDRGATEAFF. DNA of the CDR3: TGCAGTGCGGTTGACAGAGGGGCCACTGAAGCTTTCTTT. The chain links TRBV20-1 to TRBJ1-1, with a possible D match to TRBD1 (5 bases). The V gene's germline CDR1 is DFQATT and CDR2 SNEGSKA (reference sequence). Trimming stripped 6 bases from V and 4 bases from J, with 15 bases between. The CDR3 consists of 13 residues.

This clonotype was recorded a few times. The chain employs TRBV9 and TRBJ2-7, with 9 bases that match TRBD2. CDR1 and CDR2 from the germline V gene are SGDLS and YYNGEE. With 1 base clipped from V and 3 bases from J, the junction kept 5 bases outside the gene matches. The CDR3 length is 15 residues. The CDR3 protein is CASSVSSGRFYEQYF. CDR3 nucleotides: TGTGCCAGCAGCGTATCAAGCGGGAGGTTCTACGAGCAGTACTTC.

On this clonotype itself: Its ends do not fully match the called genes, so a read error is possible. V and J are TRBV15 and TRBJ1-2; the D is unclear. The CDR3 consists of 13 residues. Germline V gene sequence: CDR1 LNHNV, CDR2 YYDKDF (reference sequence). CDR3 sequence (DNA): TGTGCCACCAGTAGAGATCCCAAAGGTGGCTACACCTTC. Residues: CATSRDPKGGYTF.

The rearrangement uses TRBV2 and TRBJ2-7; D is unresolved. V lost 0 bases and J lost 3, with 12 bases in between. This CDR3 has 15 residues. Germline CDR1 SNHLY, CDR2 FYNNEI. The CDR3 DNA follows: TGTGCCAGCAGTGAAGCGCTGCGCAGTAGCTACGAGCAGTACTTC. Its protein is CASSEALRSSYEQYF.

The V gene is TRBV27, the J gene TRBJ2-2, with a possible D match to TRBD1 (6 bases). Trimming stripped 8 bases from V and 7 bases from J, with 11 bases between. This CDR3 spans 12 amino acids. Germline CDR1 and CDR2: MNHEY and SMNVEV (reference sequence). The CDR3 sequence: CASHRDGGELFF. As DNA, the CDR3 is TGTGCCAGCCACAGGGATGGCGGGGAGCTGTTTTTT.

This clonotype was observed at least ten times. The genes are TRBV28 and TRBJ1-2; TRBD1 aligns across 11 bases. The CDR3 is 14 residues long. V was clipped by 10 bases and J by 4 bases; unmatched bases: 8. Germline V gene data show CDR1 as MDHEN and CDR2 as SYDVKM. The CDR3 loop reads CATPGTGGSYGYTF. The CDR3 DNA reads TGTGCCACCCCCGGGACAGGGGGTAGCTATGGCTACACCTTC.

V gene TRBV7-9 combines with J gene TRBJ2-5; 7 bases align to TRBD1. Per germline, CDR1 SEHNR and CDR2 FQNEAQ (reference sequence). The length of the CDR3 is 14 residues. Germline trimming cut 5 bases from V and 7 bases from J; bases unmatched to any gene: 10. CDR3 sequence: CASSLGQVKGTQYF. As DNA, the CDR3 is TGTGCCAGCAGCCTCGGACAGGTCAAGGGGACCCAGTACTTC.

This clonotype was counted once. The CDR3 reads CAISGTIDDTGELFF. The CDR3 DNA sequence: TGTGCCATCAGTGGGACAATCGACGACACCGGGGAGCTGTTTTTT. The rearrangement links TRBV10-3 to TRBJ2-2; tentative D call: TRBD1 (5 bases). The germline V gene encodes CDR1 ENHRY and CDR2 SYGVKD. This CDR3 comprises 15 residues. Trimming pared 4 bases from V and 3 bases from J, leaving 12 bases between.

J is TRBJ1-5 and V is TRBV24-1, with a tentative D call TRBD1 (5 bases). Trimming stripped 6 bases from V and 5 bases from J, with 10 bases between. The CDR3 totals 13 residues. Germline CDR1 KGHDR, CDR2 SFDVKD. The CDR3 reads CATSNTGDQPQHF. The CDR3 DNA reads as TGTGCCACCAGTAACACAGGCGATCAGCCCCAGCATTTT.

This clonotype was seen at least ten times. The CDR3: CASRQTTALDSPLHF. CDR3 DNA: TGTGCCAGCAGACAAACGACAGCTTTGGATTCACCCCTCCACTTT. J is TRBJ1-6 and V is TRBV2, with a possible D match to TRBD1 (5 bases). This CDR3 has 15 residues. Germline V gives CDR1 SNHLY, CDR2 FYNNEI. V lost 6 bases and J lost 8, with 17 bases in between.

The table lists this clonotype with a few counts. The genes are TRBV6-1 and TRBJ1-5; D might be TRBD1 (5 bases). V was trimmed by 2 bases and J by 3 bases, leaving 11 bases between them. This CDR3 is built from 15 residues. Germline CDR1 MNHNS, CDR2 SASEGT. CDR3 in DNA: TGTGCCAGCAGTGAATGGTCCAGGGTCAATCAGCCCCAGCATTTT. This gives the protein CASSEWSRVNQPQHF.

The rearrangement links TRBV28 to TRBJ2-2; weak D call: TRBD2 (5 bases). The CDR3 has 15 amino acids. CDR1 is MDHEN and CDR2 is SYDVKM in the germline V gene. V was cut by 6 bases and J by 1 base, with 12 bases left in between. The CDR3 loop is CASSRASGNTGELFF. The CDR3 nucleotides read TGTGCCAGCAGCCGCGCCAGCGGGAACACCGGGGAGCTGTTTTTT.

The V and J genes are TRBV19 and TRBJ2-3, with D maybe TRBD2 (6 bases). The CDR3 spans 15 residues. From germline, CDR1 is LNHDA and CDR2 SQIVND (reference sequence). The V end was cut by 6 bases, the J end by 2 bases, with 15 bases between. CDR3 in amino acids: CASSGGRILTDTQYF. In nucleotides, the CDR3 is TGTGCCAGTAGCGGGGGACGTATTCTCACAGATACGCAGTATTTT.

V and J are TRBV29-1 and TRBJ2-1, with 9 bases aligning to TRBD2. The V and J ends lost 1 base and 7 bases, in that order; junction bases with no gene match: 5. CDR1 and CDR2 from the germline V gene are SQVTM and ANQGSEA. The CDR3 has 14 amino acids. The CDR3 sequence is CSVEGSGSPNEQFF. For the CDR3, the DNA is TGCAGCGTTGAAGGTAGCGGGAGTCCGAATGAGCAGTTCTTC.

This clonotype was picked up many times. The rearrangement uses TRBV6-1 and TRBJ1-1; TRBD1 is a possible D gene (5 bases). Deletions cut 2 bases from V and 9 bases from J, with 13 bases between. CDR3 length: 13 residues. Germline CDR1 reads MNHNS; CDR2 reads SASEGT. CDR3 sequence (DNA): TGTGCCAGCAGTGAATCGTTCAGGGTTCAAGCTTTCTTT. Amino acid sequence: CASSESFRVQAFF.

CDR3 amino acids: CASQGTGTYNEQFF. For the CDR3, the DNA is TGTGCCAGCCAGGGGACGGGGACCTACAATGAGCAGTTCTTC. The chain carries TRBV6-2 or TRBV6-3 and TRBJ2-1, with D possibly matching TRBD1 (6 bases). Germline values: CDR1 MNHEY, CDR2 SVGEGT. The CDR3 has 14 amino acids. Trimming removed 8 bases from V and 2 bases from J, with 13 bases in between.

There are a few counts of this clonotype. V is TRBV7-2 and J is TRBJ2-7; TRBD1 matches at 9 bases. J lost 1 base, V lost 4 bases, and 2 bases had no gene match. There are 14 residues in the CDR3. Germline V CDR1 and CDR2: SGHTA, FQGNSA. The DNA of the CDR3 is TGTGCCAGCAGCTGGGACAGGGTGTCCTACGAGCAGTACTTC. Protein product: CASSWDRVSYEQYF.

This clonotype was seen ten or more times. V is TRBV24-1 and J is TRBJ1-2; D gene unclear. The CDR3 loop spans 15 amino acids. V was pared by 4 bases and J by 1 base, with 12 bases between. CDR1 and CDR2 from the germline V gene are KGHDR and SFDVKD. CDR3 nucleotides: TGTGCCACCAGTGACCCGGACGGCTATAACTATGGCTACACCTTC. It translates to CATSDPDGYNYGYTF.

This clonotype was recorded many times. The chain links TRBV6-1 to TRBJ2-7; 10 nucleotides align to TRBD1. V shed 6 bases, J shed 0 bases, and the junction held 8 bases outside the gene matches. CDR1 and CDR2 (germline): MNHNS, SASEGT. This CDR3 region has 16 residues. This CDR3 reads CASSRDRGLSSYEQYF. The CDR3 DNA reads TGTGCCAGCAGCAGGGACAGGGGACTTAGCTCCTACGAGCAGTACTTC.

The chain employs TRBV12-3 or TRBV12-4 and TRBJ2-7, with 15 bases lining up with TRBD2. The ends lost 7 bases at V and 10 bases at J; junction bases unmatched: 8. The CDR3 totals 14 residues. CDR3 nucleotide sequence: TGTGCCAGCACCCCGGGACTAGCGGGAGGCGATCAGTACTTC. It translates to CASTPGLAGGDQYF.